Included here is one TCR beta chain sequence, with context. The data stem from a study of T cell clones after liver transplantation. The germline V gene has CDR1 MNHEY and CDR2 SMNVEV (reference sequence). V shed 6 bases, J shed 9 bases, and the junction held 11 bases outside the gene matches. This CDR3 spans 15 amino acids. Assay used: immunoSEQ multiplex PCR; TCRdb lists only in-frame clones, some missing. The table has about 16,000 clones, 82% seen once; the top ten hold approximately 28%. The sequence was collected from a human patient who received a liver transplant. The T cells may partly be graft donor cells. The chain is built from TRBV27 and TRBJ2-3, with 11 bases fitting TRBD2. This material consisted of CD8+ T cells from blood, taken about 50 months after liver transplant. CDR3 in DNA: TGTGCCAGCAGGACCCTAGCGGGGGGAAGCTCAACGCAGTATTTT. It yields the protein CASRTLAGGSSTQYF.